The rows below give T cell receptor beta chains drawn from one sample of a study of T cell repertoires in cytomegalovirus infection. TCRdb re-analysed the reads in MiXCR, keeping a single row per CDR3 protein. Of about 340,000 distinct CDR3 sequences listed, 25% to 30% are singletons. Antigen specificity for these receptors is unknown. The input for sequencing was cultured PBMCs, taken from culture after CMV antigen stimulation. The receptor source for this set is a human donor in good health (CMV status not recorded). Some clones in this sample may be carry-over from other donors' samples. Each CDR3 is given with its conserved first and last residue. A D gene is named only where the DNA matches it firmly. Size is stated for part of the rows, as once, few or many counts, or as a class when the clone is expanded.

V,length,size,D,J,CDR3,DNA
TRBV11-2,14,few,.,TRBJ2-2,CASSSGQHTGELFF,TGTGCCAGCAGCTCAGGACAGCACACCGGGGAGCTGTTTTTT
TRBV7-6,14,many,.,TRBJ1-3,CASSLVEYGNTIYF,TGTGCCAGCAGCTTAGTCGAGTACGGAAACACCATATATTTT
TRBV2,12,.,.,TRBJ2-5,CASSGMRQTQYF,TGTGCCAGCAGTGGTATGAGGCAGACCCAGTACTTC
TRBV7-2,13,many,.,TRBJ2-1,CASSLSSHNEQFF,TGTGCCAGCAGCTTATCGTCGCACAATGAGCAGTTCTTC
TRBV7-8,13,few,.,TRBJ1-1,CASSPPANTEAFF,TGTGCCAGCAGCCCCCCAGCGAACACTGAAGCTTTCTTT
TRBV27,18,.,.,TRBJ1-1,CASREQGSTSSRNTEAFF,TGTGCCAGCAGGGAACAGGGTTCGACCTCCTCACGGAACACTGAAGCTTTCTTT
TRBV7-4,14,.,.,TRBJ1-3,CASRPTSSGNTIYF,TGTGCCAGCAGACCAACAAGCTCTGGAAACACCATATATTTT
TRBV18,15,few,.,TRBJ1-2,CASSPSAPWAYGYTF,TGTGCCAGCTCACCATCCGCCCCCTGGGCCTATGGCTACACCTTC
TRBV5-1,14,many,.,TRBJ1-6,CASSLRRGRSPLHF,TGCGCCAGCAGCTTGCGACGGGGCAGGTCACCCCTCCACTTT
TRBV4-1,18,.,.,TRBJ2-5,CASSQESLGGGNQETQYF,TGCGCCAGCAGCCAAGAGAGCCTTGGCGGGGGCAATCAAGAGACCCAGTACTTC
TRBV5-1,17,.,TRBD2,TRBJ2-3,CASSLVLAGDGTDTQYF,TGCGCCAGCAGCTTGGTGTTAGCGGGAGATGGCACAGATACGCAGTATTTT
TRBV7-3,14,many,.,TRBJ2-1,CASSPGRVWNEQFF,TGTGCCAGCAGCCCTGGCAGGGTTTGGAATGAGCAGTTCTTC
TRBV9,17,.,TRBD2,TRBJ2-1,CASSAYPGTSDYNEQFF,TGTGCCAGCAGCGCGTACCCCGGGACTAGCGACTACAATGAGCAGTTCTTC
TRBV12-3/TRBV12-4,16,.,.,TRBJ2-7,CASSFAPGAGTYEQYF,TGTGCCAGCAGTTTCGCCCCGGGGGCAGGGACCTACGAGCAGTACTTC
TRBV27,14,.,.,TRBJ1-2,CASRGHQGGYGYTF,TGTGCCAGCAGGGGGCACCAGGGCGGCTATGGCTACACCTTC
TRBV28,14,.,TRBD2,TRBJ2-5,CASSGSGRLETQYF,TGTGCCAGCAGTGGTAGCGGGAGGTTAGAGACCCAGTACTTC
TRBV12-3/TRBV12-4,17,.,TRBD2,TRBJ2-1,CASSSLVVAGVYNEQFF,TGTGCCAGCAGTTCCCTAGTCGTAGCGGGGGTCTACAATGAGCAGTTCTTC
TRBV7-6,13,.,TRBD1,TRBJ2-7,CASSLGDRYEQYF,TGTGCCAGCAGCTTAGGGGACAGATACGAGCAGTACTTC
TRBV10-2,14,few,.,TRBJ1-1,CASRDDGTDTEAFF,TGCGCCAGCAGAGATGACGGGACGGACACTGAAGCTTTCTTT
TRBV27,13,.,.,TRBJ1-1,CASSLYRQSEAFF,TGTGCCAGCAGTTTATACCGACAGTCTGAAGCTTTCTTT
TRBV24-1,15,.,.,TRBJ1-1,CATSDPGRPNTEAFF,TGTGCCACCAGTGACCCCGGACGGCCGAACACTGAAGCTTTCTTT
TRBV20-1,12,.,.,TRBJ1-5,CSASQGRMAQHF,TGCAGTGCTAGTCAGGGGAGGATGGCCCAGCATTTT
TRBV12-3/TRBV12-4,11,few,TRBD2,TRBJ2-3,CASSSSGAQYF,TGTGCCAGCAGTTCTAGCGGGGCGCAGTATTTT
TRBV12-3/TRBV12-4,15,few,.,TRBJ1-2,CASSLHHQEIYGYTF,TGTGCCAGCAGTTTACACCATCAGGAAATCTATGGCTACACCTTC
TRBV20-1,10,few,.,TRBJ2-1,CSARSYEQFF,TGCAGTGCCAGATCCTATGAGCAGTTCTTC
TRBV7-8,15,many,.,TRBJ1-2,CASSARQVRGYGYTF,TGTGCCAGCAGCGCAAGACAGGTCCGCGGCTATGGCTACACCTTC
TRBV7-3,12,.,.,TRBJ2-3,CASSVSGDTQYF,TGTGCCAGCAGCGTATCTGGGGATACGCAGTATTTT
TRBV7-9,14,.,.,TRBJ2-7,CASSQGGGADEQYF,TGTGCCAGCAGCCAAGGAGGGGGAGCGGACGAGCAGTACTTC
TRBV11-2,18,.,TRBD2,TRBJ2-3,CASSHIRFLAGGPDTQYF,TGTGCCAGCAGCCACATTAGATTCCTAGCGGGGGGGCCAGATACGCAGTATTTT
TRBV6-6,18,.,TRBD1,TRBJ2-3,CTSSTRQGLTLSADTQYF,TGTACCAGCAGTACCAGACAGGGATTAACTCTAAGCGCAGATACGCAGTATTTT
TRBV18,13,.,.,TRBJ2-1,CASSRTVYNEQFF,TGTGCCAGCTCGCGGACAGTATACAATGAGCAGTTCTTC
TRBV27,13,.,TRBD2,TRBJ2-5,CASSYSGGATQYF,TGTGCCAGCAGTTATAGCGGGGGGGCGACCCAGTACTTC
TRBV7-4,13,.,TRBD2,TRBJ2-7,CASSSMQLAGANF,TGTGCCAGCAGCTCAATGCAACTAGCGGGAGCGAACTTC
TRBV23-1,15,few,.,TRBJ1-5,CASSDSHDSNQPQHF,TGCGCCAGCAGCGACAGTCACGATAGCAATCAGCCCCAGCATTTT
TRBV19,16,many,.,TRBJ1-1,CASSILDSRLNTEAFF,TGTGCCAGTAGTATACTGGACAGCCGGTTGAACACTGAAGCTTTCTTT
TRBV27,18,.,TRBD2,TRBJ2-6,CASSRGSGRVSGANVLTF,TGTGCCAGCAGTAGGGGTAGCGGGAGGGTCTCTGGGGCCAACGTCCTGACTTTC
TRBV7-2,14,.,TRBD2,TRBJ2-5,CASSYGTSTETQYF,TGTGCCAGCAGCTACGGGACTAGCACGGAGACCCAGTACTTC
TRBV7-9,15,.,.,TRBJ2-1,CASSPAGTSYNEQFF,TGTGCCAGCAGCCCCGCGGGAACCTCCTACAATGAGCAGTTCTTC
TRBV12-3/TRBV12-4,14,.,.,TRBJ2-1,CASRSWDPPNEQFF,TGTGCCAGCAGGTCTTGGGACCCTCCGAATGAGCAGTTCTTC
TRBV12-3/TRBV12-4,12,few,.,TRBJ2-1,CAAGSSYNEQFF,TGTGCCGCGGGGAGCTCCTACAATGAGCAGTTCTTC
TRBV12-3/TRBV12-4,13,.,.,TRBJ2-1,CASQRDSYNEQFF,TGTGCCAGCCAACGAGATTCCTACAATGAGCAGTTCTTC
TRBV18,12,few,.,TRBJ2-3,CASSPRGGTQYF,TGTGCCAGCTCACCACGTGGGGGGACGCAGTATTTT
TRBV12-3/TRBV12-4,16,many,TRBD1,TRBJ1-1,CASSSPRTGDDTEAFF,TGTGCCAGCAGTTCTCCCCGGACAGGGGATGATACTGAAGCTTTCTTT
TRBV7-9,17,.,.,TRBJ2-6,CASSPPRRLPGANVLTF,TGTGCCAGCAGCCCGCCCCGCAGGCTACCTGGGGCCAACGTCCTGACTTTC
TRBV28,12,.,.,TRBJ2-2,CASSLPPGELFF,TGTGCCAGCAGCCTACCCCCCGGGGAGCTGTTTTTT
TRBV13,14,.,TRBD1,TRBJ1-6,CASSPRQGWSPLHF,TGTGCCAGCAGCCCCCGACAGGGGTGGTCACCCCTCCACTTT
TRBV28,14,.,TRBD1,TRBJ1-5,CASSTTGGGQPQHF,TGTGCCAGCAGTACAACAGGGGGAGGTCAGCCCCAGCATTTT
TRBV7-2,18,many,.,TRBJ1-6,CASSLNRDSRGGNSPLHF,TGTGCCAGCAGCCTAAATAGGGACTCCCGAGGGGGAAATTCACCCCTCCACTTT
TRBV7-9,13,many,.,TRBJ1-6,CASSLSSAQDLHF,TGTGCCAGCAGCTTGTCCTCGGCTCAGGACCTCCACTTT
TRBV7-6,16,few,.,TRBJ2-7,CASSLTLAQSSYEQYF,TGTGCCAGCAGCCTCACCCTAGCGCAGAGCTCCTACGAGCAGTACTTC
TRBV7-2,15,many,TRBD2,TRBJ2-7,CASSLKAGGPYEQYF,TGTGCCAGCAGCTTGAAAGCGGGGGGGCCCTACGAGCAGTACTTC
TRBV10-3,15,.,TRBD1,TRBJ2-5,CAISDRRDSRETQYF,TGTGCCATCAGTGACCGCCGGGACAGTCGCGAGACCCAGTACTTC
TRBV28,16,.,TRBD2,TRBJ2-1,CASGGTSGRVYNEQFF,TGTGCCAGCGGGGGGACTAGCGGGAGGGTCTACAATGAGCAGTTCTTC
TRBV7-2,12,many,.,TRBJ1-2,CASSPSRDGYTF,TGTGCCAGCAGCCCCTCCAGAGATGGCTACACCTTC
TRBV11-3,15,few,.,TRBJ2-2,CASSLLRTAGGELFF,TGTGCCAGCAGCTTATTGAGGACAGCAGGCGGGGAGCTGTTTTTT